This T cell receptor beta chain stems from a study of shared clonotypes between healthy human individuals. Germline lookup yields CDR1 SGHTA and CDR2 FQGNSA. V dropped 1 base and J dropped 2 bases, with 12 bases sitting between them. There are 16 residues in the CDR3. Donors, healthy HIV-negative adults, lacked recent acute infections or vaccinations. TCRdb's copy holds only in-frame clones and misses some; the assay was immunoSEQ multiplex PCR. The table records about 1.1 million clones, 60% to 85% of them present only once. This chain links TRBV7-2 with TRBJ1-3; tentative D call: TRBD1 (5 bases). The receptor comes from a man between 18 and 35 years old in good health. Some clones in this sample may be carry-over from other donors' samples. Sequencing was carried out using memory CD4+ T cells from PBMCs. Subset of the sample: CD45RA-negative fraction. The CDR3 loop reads CASSLGLTGAGNTIYF. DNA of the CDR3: TGTGCCAGCAGCTTAGGTCTTACAGGAGCTGGAAACACCATATATTTT. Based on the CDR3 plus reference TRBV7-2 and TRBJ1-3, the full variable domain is GAGVSQSPSNKVTEKGKDVELRCDPISGHTALYWYRQSLGQGLEFLIYFQGNSAPDKSGLPSDRFSAERTGGSVSTLTIQRTQQEDSAVYLCASSLGLTGAGNTIYFGEGSWLTVV.